Presented here are 29 T cell receptor beta chains from one specimen sequenced in a study of T cells in Graves' hyperthyroidism and ophthalmopathy. RNA transcripts provided the source from which TCR beta CDR3 regions were amplified. With the HTBI primer set, the TCR CDR3 went through a first round of RT-PCR. In TCRdb, the multiplex PCR reads were re-called with MiXCR into one record per CDR3 protein. The table shows roughly 510,000 distinct CDR3 sequences, with roughly 45% occurring only once. What was sequenced was peripheral blood or thyroid tissue (not recorded which). These receptors were collected from an adult woman with Graves' disease, either hyperthyroidism or ophthalmopathy (not recorded which).

At least ten counts were recorded for this clonotype. The chain has TRBV19 and TRBJ1-4, with TRBD1 matching 7 bases. The ends lost 0 bases at V and 6 bases at J; junction bases unmatched: 7. Germline V CDR1 and CDR2: LNHDA, SQIVND (reference sequence). The CDR3 consists of 16 residues. The CDR3 loop reads CASSIDRTGWDEKLFF. In DNA, the CDR3 is TGTGCCAGTAGTATAGATCGGACAGGATGGGATGAAAAACTGTTTTTT.

The CDR3 region has the DNA TGTGCCAGCAGCTTAGCCAGTCAGATCGAGCAGTACTTC. This codes for CASSLASQIEQYF. The chain links TRBV7-8 to TRBJ2-7; D gene uncertain. The CDR3 is made up of 13 amino acids. The germline gives CDR1 SGHVS, CDR2 FQNEAQ. V was trimmed by 0 bases and J by 6 bases, leaving 9 bases between them.

The chain links TRBV6-5 to TRBJ2-5; weak D call: TRBD1 (5 bases). From germline, CDR1 is MNHEY and CDR2 SVGAGI. Trimming left V 9 bases short and J 1 base short, with 18 bases between. The CDR3 is 15 amino acids. CDR3 bases: TGTGCCAGAGACAGTACTGCCCGAATCCAAGAGACCCAGTACTTC. Residues: CARDSTARIQETQYF.

The table lists this clonotype with a few counts. The chain joins TRBV24-1 to TRBJ1-1; D unresolved. The V end was cut by 0 bases, the J end by 0 bases, with 7 bases between. Per the germline V gene, CDR1 is KGHDR and CDR2 is SFDVKD. The CDR3 runs to 15 residues. CDR3 region: CATSDLAGMNTEAFF. The CDR3 region has the DNA TGTGCCACCAGTGATTTGGCAGGCATGAACACTGAAGCTTTCTTT.

The sample holds many counts of this clonotype. CDR3 sequence reads: CSGYSRGMNTGELFF. The CDR3 DNA is TGCAGTGGATACAGCAGGGGGATGAACACCGGGGAGCTGTTTTTT. This rearrangement joins TRBV20-1 to TRBJ2-2; 7 nucleotides align to TRBD1. J gave up 1 base and V 7 bases, and 9 bases lay outside the gene matches. This CDR3 spans 15 amino acids. The V gene's germline CDR1 is DFQATT and CDR2 SNEGSKA (reference sequence).

This clonotype was seen repeatedly, ten times or more. The genes are TRBV19 and TRBJ1-1; D is unresolved. The CDR3 has 14 residues. The germline V gene encodes CDR1 LNHDA and CDR2 SQIVND (reference sequence). Trimming removed 7 bases at V and 5 bases at J, with 17 bases between. DNA for the CDR3: TGTGCCAGTATAGAAAGCGGGCGCCGTACTGAAGCTTTCTTT. This encodes CASIESGRRTEAFF.

There are many counts of this clonotype. This chain joins TRBV6-5 and TRBJ2-3, with 10 positions matching TRBD2. CDR1 is MNHEY, CDR2 SVGAGI, per germline. This CDR3 is built from 15 residues. The ends lost 2 bases at V and 2 bases at J; junction bases unmatched: 1. The CDR3 DNA reads as TGTGCCAGCAGTTACGGGACTAGCGACACAGATACGCAGTATTTT. This gives the protein CASSYGTSDTDTQYF.

This clonotype has ten or more counts. This may stem from a read error, because a much larger clone lies one nucleotide away. The rearrangement uses TRBV5-1 and TRBJ1-5; 8 bases agree with TRBD1. The CDR3 totals 15 residues. Germline V CDR1 and CDR2: SGHRS, YFSETQ. The DNA for the CDR3 is TGCGCCAGCAGCCGCACAGGGGGAGGCAATCAGTCCCAGCATTTT. It is translated as CASSRTGGGNQSQHF.

The gene calls are TRBV28 and TRBJ2-7, with 13 bases matching TRBD2. The length of the CDR3 is 16 residues. CDR1 and CDR2 from the germline V gene are MDHEN and SYDVKM. After removal of 5 bases from V and 3 bases from J, the junction contained 7 bases not matched to a gene. The CDR3 loop is CASSQIGLAGVYEQYF. The CDR3 nucleotides read TGTGCCAGCAGTCAGATCGGACTAGCGGGAGTCTACGAGCAGTACTTC.

This clonotype was counted at least ten times. The chain employs TRBV4-1 and TRBJ1-1; TRBD1 is a possible D gene (5 bases). The germline V gene encodes CDR1 MGHRA and CDR2 YSYEKL. This CDR3 region has 14 residues. Trimming removed 7 bases from V and 2 bases from J, with 14 bases in between. Here the CDR3 DNA reads TGCGCCAGCAACCTAAGACAGTACAACACTGAAGCTTTCTTT. It yields the protein CASNLRQYNTEAFF.

This clonotype was counted at least ten times. The chain uses TRBV2 and TRBJ1-5; possibly TRBD1 for D (5 bases). V lost 2 bases and J 7 bases, leaving 12 bases between the germline ends. The CDR3 is 14 residues long. The germline V gene has CDR1 SNHLY and CDR2 FYNNEI. The CDR3 DNA follows: TGTGCCAGCAGTGAACGGGCAGGGAAACAGCCCCAGCATTTT. This encodes CASSERAGKQPQHF. Full variable domain (missing parts from reference TRBV2 and TRBJ1-5): EPEVTQTPSHQVTQMGQEVILRCVPISNHLYFYWYRQILGQKVEFLVSFYNNEISEKSEIFDDQFSVERPDGSNFTLKIRSTKLEDSAMYFCASSERAGKQPQHFGDGTRLSIL.

This chain connects TRBV6-1 to TRBJ2-5; 11 bases map to TRBD2. Unmatched junction bases numbered 4, after V lost 6 bases and J lost 1 base. CDR1 is MNHNS, CDR2 SASEGT, per germline. The CDR3 is 15 amino acids. In DNA, the CDR3 is TGTGCCAGCAGACTAGCGGGAGCCACCCAAGAGACCCAGTACTTC. Amino acids: CASRLAGATQETQYF.

The chain is built from TRBV7-3 and TRBJ2-2; 7 bases agree with TRBD1. The V gene end was trimmed by 5 bases and the J gene end by 10 bases; junction bases not matched to a gene: 4. The CDR3 sequence is 12 residues long. The germline gives CDR1 SGHTA, CDR2 FQGTGA. This CDR3 is CASSIGQAELFF. As DNA, the CDR3 is TGTGCCAGCAGCATCGGACAGGCGGAGCTGTTTTTT. The variable domain in full, completed from reference TRBV7-3 and TRBJ2-2, reads GAGVSQTPSNKVTEKGKYVELRCDPISGHTALYWYRQSLGQGPEFLIYFQGTGAADDSGLPNDRFFAVRPEGSVSTLKIQRTERGDSAVYLCASSIGQAELFFGEGSRLTVL.

J is TRBJ1-1 and V is TRBV7-2; D may be TRBD1 (5 bases). The CDR3 length is 12 residues. Germline V gene lookup returns CDR1 SGHTA and CDR2 FQGNSA. The V end lost 1 base, the J end lost 10 bases, and 10 bases lay between the germline ends. CDR3: CASSLGGDRAFF. The CDR3 DNA reads TGTGCCAGCAGCTTAGGGGGGGATCGAGCTTTCTTT.

The chain couples TRBV15 to TRBJ1-5; the D gene is possibly TRBD1 (5 bases). V lost 3 bases, J lost 7 bases, and 10 bases lay in between. Per the germline V gene, CDR1 is LNHNV and CDR2 is YYDKDF (reference sequence). The CDR3 totals 13 residues. The CDR3 DNA follows: TGTGCCACCAGCAGCGGGGGGGGACAGCCCCAGCATTTT. Its translation is CATSSGGGQPQHF.

Regarding this clonotype: The CDR3 does not end in the conserved phenylalanine or tryptophan, so this is likely a read error. The chain employs TRBV7-2 and TRBJ1-1; D unresolved. V was shortened by 1 base and J by 9 bases, with 9 bases between the two germline ends. Germline CDR1 SGHTA, CDR2 FQGNSA. The CDR3 covers 12 residues. The CDR3 protein is CASSLELGQAFL. The CDR3 bases are TGTGCCAGCAGCTTAGAGCTAGGGCAAGCTTTCCTC.

The V gene is TRBV30, the J gene TRBJ2-7, with 7 bases aligning to TRBD2. Germline CDR1 and CDR2: GTSNPN and SVGIG (reference sequence). V trimming: 0 bases; J trimming: 0 bases; junction bases outside the gene matches: 5. The CDR3 contains 15 residues. The DNA of the CDR3 is TGTGCCTGGAGTGTAGGCGGCGGGAGCTCCTACGAGCAGTACTTC. Translation: CAWSVGGGSSYEQYF.

The chain uses TRBV19 and TRBJ1-5, with unresolved D. The germline V gene has CDR1 LNHDA and CDR2 SQIVND (reference sequence). Trimming left V 3 bases short and J 3 bases short, with 9 bases between. The CDR3 runs 14 residues. CDR3 residues: CASSIGRFNQPQHF. In DNA form, the CDR3 reads TGTGCCAGTAGTATTGGACGCTTCAATCAGCCCCAGCATTTT.

This clonotype occurred many times. The V and J genes are TRBV10-3 and TRBJ1-1; no reliable D call. The germline V gene encodes CDR1 ENHRY and CDR2 SYGVKD. The CDR3 consists of 12 residues. Deletions cut 3 bases from V and 8 bases from J, with 10 bases between. CDR3 DNA: TGTGCCATCAGTGACCCGTATTCGGAAGCTTTCTTT. Residues: CAISDPYSEAFF.

This chain uses TRBV2 with TRBJ1-4, with TRBD1 matching over 8 bases. The length of the CDR3 is 13 residues. V lost 10 bases and J lost 7; bases outside the gene matches: 8. CDR1 is SNHLY, CDR2 FYNNEI, per germline. CDR3 sequence: CATRQGRGEKLFF. The CDR3 DNA reads TGTGCCACCAGACAGGGGAGAGGTGAAAAACTGTTTTTT. Using reference TRBV2 and TRBJ1-4 for the parts outside the CDR3, the full variable domain is EPEVTQTPSHQVTQMGQEVILRCVPISNHLYFYWYRQILGQKVEFLVSFYNNEISEKSEIFDDQFSVERPDGSNFTLKIRSTKLEDSAMYFCATRQGRGEKLFFGSGTQLSVL.

This CDR3 is CAISDNNEQFF. As DNA, the CDR3 is TGTGCCATCAGCGATAACAATGAGCAGTTCTTC. The chain is built from TRBV10-3 and TRBJ2-1; D unresolved. Trimming took off 6 bases at V and 5 bases at J, with 5 bases between the two ends. The germline V gene encodes CDR1 ENHRY and CDR2 SYGVKD. This CDR3 has 11 residues.

This clonotype was observed a few times. This chain joins TRBV24-1 and TRBJ1-5, with D possibly TRBD1 on 6 matching bases. The CDR3 consists of 14 residues. The V end was cut by 3 bases, the J end by 6 bases, with 11 bases between. Per the germline V gene, CDR1 is KGHDR and CDR2 is SFDVKD. The CDR3 spells CATSDVRQAQPQHF. Written as DNA, the CDR3 is TGTGCCACCAGTGATGTCCGACAGGCTCAGCCCCAGCATTTT.

The chain recombines TRBV12-3 or TRBV12-4 with TRBJ1-6; TRBD1 might be the D (5 bases). V was cut by 3 bases and J by 10 bases, with 7 bases left in between. This CDR3 is built from 12 residues. Here the CDR3 reads CASSLGESPLHF. Here the CDR3 DNA reads TGTGCCAGCAGTTTGGGGGAATCACCCCTCCACTTT.

In this sample, this clonotype turned up many times. This chain connects TRBV28 to TRBJ1-2; the match to TRBD1 covers 7 bases. The CDR3 runs 13 residues. Losses at the gene ends were 5 bases for V and 7 bases for J; bases not matched to a gene: 7. Germline CDR1 is MDHEN and CDR2 is SYDVKM. As DNA, the CDR3 is TGTGCCAGCAGTGTCCGGAAGGGGGCTGGCTACACCTTC. Amino acid sequence: CASSVRKGAGYTF.

This rearrangement joins TRBV15 to TRBJ2-2; D perhaps matches TRBD2 (5 bases). Per germline, CDR1 LNHNV and CDR2 YYDKDF (reference sequence). CDR3 length: 13 residues. The ends were cut back, 4 bases at V and 7 bases at J, with 10 bases in the middle. The CDR3 sequence is CATSIGVGGELFF. As DNA, the CDR3 is TGTGCCACCAGCATCGGGGTTGGCGGGGAGCTGTTTTTT.

V usage is TRBV7-3 and J usage is TRBJ2-7; TRBD2 is a possible D gene (6 bases). This CDR3 spans 14 amino acids. Deletions cut 2 bases from V and 3 bases from J, with 11 bases between. Looked up from germline, CDR1 is SGHTA and CDR2 is FQGTGA. In nucleotides, the CDR3 is TGTGCCAGCAGCTTACGAGGCGGGAACTACGAGCAGTACTTC. Its translation: CASSLRGGNYEQYF.

The chain joins TRBV20-1 to TRBJ1-1; D is ambiguous. Germline V gene lookup returns CDR1 DFQATT and CDR2 SNEGSKA (reference sequence). Between the trimmed V and J ends, which lost 0 bases and 0 bases, there was a span of 17 bases. This CDR3 comprises 17 residues. Written as DNA, the CDR3 is TGCAGTGCTAGAGAATACGTGATGCGGCAGTTGAACACTGAAGCTTTCTTT. This codes for CSAREYVMRQLNTEAFF.

This clonotype was counted a few times. The chain combines TRBV7-9 with TRBJ2-7, with 10 bases lining up with TRBD2. The length of the CDR3 is 18 residues. Germline V CDR1 and CDR2: SEHNR, FQNEAQ (reference sequence). The junction had 16 bases not matched to a gene; V was cut back by 5 bases and J by 3 bases. The CDR3 loop reads CASSPRLSSGSRGYEQYF. The CDR3 DNA follows: TGTGCCAGCAGCCCCCGACTGTCTAGCGGGAGTCGGGGCTACGAGCAGTACTTC.

The table lists this clonotype with a few counts. The chain carries TRBV3-1 and TRBJ2-5, with D possibly called TRBD1 or TRBD2 (5 bases each). Trimming shortened V by 7 bases and J by 2 bases, and 11 bases separated the two germline ends. The CDR3 has 13 amino acids. Germline CDR1 LGHDT, CDR2 YNNKEL (reference sequence). The CDR3 is CASMGLAQETQYF. CDR3 nucleotides: TGTGCCAGCATGGGGCTAGCACAAGAGACCCAGTACTTC.